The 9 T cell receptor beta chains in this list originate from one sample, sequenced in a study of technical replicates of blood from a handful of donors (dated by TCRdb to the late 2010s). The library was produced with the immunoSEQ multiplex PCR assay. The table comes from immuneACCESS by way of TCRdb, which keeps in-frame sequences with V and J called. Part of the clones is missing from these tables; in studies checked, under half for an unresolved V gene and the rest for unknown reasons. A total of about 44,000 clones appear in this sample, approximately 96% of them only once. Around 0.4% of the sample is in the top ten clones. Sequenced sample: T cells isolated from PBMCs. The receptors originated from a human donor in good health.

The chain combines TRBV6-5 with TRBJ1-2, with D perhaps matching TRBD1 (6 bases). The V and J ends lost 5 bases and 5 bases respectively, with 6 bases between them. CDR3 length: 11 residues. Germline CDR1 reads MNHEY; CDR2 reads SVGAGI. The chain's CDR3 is CASSTGYGYTF. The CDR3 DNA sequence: TGTGCCAGCAGTACAGGGTATGGCTACACCTTC.

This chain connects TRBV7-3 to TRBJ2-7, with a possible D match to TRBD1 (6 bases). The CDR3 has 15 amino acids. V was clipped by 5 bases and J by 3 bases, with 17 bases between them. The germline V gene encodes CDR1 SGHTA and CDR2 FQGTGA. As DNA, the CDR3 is TGTGCCAGCAGCCCAGGGTTGGGACAAGTCTACGAGCAGTACTTC. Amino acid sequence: CASSPGLGQVYEQYF.

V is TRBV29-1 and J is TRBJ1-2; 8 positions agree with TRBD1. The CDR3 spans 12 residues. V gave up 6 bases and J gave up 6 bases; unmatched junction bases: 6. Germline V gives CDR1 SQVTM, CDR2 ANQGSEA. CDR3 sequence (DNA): TGCAGCGTGGGGGACAGGAGGGATGGCTACACCTTC. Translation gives CSVGDRRDGYTF.

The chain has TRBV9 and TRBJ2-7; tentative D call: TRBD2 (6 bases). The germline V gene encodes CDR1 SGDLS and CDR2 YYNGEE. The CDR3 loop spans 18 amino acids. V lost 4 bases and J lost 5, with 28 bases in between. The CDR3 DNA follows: TGTGCCAGCAGCTCAAGCGGAGGGCCAGGGATCGGGCGGGACGAGCAGTACTTC. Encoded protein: CASSSSGGPGIGRDEQYF.

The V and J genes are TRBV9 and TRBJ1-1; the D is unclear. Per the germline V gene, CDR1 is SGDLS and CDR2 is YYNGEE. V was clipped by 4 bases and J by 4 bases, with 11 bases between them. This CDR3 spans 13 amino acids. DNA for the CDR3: TGTGCCAGCAGCCCAACAGATTTCACTGAAGCTTTCTTT. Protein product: CASSPTDFTEAFF.

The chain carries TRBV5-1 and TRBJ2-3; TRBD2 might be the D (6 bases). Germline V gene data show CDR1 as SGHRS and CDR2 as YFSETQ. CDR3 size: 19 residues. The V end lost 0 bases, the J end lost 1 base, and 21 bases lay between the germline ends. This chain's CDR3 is CASSLEGGMDFWGTDTQYF. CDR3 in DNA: TGCGCCAGCAGCTTGGAAGGCGGGATGGACTTCTGGGGCACAGATACGCAGTATTTT. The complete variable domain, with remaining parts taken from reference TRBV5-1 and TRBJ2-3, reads KAGVTQTPRYLIKTRGQQVTLSCSPISGHRSVSWYQQTPGQGLQFLFEYFSETQRNKGNFPGRFSGRQFSNSRSEMNVSTLELGDSALYLCASSLEGGMDFWGTDTQYFGPGTRLTVL.

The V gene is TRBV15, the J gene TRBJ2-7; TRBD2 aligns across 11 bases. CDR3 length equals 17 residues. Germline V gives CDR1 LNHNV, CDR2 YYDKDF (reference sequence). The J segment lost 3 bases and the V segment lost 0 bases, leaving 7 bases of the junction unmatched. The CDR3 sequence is CATSREATSGSVYEQYF. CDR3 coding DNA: TGTGCCACCAGCAGAGAGGCCACTAGCGGGAGCGTCTACGAGCAGTACTTC.

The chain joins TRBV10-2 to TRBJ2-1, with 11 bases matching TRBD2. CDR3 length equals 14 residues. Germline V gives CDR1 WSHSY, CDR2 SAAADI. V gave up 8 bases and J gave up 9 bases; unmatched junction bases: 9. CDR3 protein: CASGSTSGASEQFF. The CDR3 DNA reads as TGCGCCAGCGGGTCGACTAGCGGGGCGAGTGAGCAGTTCTTC.

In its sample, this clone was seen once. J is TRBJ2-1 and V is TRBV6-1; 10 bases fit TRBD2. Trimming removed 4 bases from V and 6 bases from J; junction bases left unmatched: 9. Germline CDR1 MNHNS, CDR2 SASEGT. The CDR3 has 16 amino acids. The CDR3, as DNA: TGTGCCAGCAGTGTTCTCCTAGCGGGAGTTAGCAATGAGCAGTTCTTC. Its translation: CASSVLLAGVSNEQFF.